The clone carrying this T cell receptor beta chain was counted many times. The entry originates in a study of T-cell reconstitution after alpha-beta-depleted transplantation in children. The TCRbeta library incorporated unique molecular identifiers. Using its own MiXCR run on the PCR reads, TCRdb lists one record per CDR3 protein. The sample contains hundreds of thousands of distinct CDR3 sequences, approximately 13% of which appear only once. The CDR3 contains 16 residues. The junction had 7 bases not matched to a gene; V was cut back by 1 base and J by 5 bases. CDR1 is LGHNA, CDR2 YSLEER, per germline.

This sample comprised PBMCs, mostly from graft donor cells, obtained 360 days after TCRalphabeta/CD19-depleted stem cell transplant. This chain uses TRBV4-3 with TRBJ2-5, with TRBD1 identical over 10 bases. The origin of this receptor is a male patient younger than 18 who had a stem cell transplant for acute myeloid leukemia, so the T cells may come from the graft donor. Written as DNA, the CDR3 is TGCGCCAGCAGCCAAGGGGACAGGGGTATGGAGGAGACCCAGTACTTC. Its translation is CASSQGDRGMEETQYF.